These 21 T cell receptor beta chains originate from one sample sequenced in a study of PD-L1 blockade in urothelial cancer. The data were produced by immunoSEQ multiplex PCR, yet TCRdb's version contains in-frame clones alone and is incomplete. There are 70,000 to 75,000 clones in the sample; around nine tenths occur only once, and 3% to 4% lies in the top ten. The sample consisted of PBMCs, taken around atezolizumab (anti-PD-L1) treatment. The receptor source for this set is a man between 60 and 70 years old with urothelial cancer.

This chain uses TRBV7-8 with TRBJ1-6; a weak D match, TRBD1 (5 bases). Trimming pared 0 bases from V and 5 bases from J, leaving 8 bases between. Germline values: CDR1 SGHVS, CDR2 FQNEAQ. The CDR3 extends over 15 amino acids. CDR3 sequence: CASSLAGQDNSPLHF. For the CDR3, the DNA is TGTGCCAGCAGCTTAGCGGGGCAGGATAATTCACCCCTCCACTTT.

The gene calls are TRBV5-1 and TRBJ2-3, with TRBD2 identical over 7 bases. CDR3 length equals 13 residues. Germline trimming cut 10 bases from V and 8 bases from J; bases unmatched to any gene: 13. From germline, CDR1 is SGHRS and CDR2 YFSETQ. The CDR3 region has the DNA TGCGCCTCTAGGGAGGGGAGCGGAGGTACGCAGTATTTT. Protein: CASREGSGGTQYF.

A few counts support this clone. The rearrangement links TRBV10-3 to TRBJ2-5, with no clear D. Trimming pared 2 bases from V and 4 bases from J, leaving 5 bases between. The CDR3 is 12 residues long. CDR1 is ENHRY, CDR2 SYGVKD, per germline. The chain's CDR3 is CAISEIGETQYF. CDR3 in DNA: TGTGCCATCAGTGAGATCGGAGAGACCCAGTACTTC.

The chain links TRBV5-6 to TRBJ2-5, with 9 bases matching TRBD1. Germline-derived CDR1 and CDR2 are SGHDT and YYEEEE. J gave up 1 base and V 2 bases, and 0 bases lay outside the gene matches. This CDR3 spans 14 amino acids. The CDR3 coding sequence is TGTGCCAGCAGCTTACAGGGGGCCCAAGAGACCCAGTACTTC. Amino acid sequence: CASSLQGAQETQYF.

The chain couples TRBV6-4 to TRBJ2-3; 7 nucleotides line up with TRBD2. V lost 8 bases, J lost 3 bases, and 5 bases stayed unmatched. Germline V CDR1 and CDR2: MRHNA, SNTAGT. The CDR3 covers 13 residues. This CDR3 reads CASASGGTDTQYF. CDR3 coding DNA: TGTGCCAGCGCCTCCGGGGGGACAGATACGCAGTATTTT.

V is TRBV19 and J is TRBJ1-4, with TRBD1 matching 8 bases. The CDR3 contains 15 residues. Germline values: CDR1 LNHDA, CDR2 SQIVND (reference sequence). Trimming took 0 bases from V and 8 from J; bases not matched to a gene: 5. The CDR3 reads CASSIDQGAREKLFF. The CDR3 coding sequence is TGTGCCAGTAGTATAGATCAGGGGGCGCGCGAAAAACTGTTTTTT.

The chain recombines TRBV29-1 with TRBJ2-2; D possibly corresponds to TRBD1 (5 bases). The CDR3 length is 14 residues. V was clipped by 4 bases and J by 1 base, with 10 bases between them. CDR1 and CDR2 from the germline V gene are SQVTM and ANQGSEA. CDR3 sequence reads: CSVGGQGNTGELFF. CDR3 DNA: TGCAGCGTTGGGGGCCAGGGGAACACCGGGGAGCTGTTTTTT.

The CDR3 protein is CAISERGTATNYGYTF. The CDR3 DNA reads as TGTGCCATCAGTGAAAGAGGGACAGCGACTAACTATGGCTACACCTTC. The gene calls are TRBV10-3 and TRBJ1-2; TRBD1 matches 7 bases. Trimming took 3 bases from V and 0 from J; bases not matched to a gene: 7. CDR1 and CDR2 from the germline V gene are ENHRY and SYGVKD. This CDR3 spans 16 amino acids.

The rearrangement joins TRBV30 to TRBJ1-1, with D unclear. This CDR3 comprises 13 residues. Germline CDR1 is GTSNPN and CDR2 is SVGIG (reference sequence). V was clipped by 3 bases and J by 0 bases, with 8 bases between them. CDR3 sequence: CAWSAGVNTEAFF. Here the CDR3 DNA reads TGTGCCTGGAGCGCGGGAGTGAACACTGAAGCTTTCTTT.

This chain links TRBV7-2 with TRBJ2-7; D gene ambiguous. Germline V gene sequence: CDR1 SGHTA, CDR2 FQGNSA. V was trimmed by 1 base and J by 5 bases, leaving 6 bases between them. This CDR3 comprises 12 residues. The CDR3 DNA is TGTGCCAGCAGCTTAGACTTGAACGAGCAGTACTTC. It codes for CASSLDLNEQYF.

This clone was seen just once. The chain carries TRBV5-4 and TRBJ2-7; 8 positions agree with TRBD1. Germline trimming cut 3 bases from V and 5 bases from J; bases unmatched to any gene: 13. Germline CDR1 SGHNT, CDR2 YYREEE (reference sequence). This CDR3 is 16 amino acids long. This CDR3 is CASSSMQGARKNEQYF. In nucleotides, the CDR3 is TGTGCCAGCAGCTCCATGCAGGGGGCCCGGAAGAACGAGCAGTACTTC.

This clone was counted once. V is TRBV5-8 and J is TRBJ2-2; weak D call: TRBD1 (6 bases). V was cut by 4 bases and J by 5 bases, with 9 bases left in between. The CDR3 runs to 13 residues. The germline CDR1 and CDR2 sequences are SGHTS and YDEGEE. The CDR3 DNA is TGTGCCAGCAGCCGGACAGTTACCGGGGAGCTGTTTTTT. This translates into CASSRTVTGELFF. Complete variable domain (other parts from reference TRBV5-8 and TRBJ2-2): EAGVTQSPTHLIKTRGQQATLRCSPISGHTSVYWYQQALGLGLQFLLWYDEGEERNRGNFPPRFSGRQFPNYSSELNVNALELEDSALYLCASSRTVTGELFFGEGSRLTVL.

The CDR3 DNA reads TGTGCCAGCAGTTCCGCGAGTAGGGGACAAGAGACCCAGTACTTC. Translating gives CASSSASRGQETQYF. This sequence joins TRBV28 and TRBJ2-5, with D perhaps matching TRBD1 (5 bases). The germline gives CDR1 MDHEN, CDR2 SYDVKM. With 4 bases removed from V and 2 bases from J, the gap between germline ends came to 14 bases. The CDR3 loop spans 15 amino acids.

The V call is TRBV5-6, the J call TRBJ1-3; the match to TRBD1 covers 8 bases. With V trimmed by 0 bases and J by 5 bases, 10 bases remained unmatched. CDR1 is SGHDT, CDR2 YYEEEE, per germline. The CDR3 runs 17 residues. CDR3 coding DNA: TGTGCCAGCAGCTTGGTTGCCCTAGGACAGGGACGAAACACCATATATTTT. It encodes CASSLVALGQGRNTIYF.

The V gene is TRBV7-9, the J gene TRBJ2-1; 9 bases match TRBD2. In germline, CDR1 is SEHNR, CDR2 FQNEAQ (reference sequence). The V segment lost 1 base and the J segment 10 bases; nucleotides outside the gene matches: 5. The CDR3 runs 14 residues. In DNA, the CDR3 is TGTGCCAGCAGCTTAGTTGCGGGACTAGCAGAGCAGTTCTTC. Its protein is CASSLVAGLAEQFF. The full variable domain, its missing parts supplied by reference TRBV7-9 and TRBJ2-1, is DTGVSQNPRHKITKRGQNVTFRCDPISEHNRLYWYRQTLGQGPEFLTYFQNEAQLEKSRLLSDRFSAERPKGSFSTLEIQRTEQGDSAMYLCASSLVAGLAEQFFGPGTRLTVL.

CDR3 residues: CASSQFGQFLSGNTIYF. CDR3 nucleotides: TGCGCCAGCAGCCAATTCGGACAGTTCCTCTCTGGAAACACCATATATTTT. The gene calls are TRBV4-1 and TRBJ1-3; D might be TRBD1 (6 bases). Trimming pared 2 bases from V and 0 bases from J, leaving 14 bases between. The CDR3 covers 17 residues. CDR1 is MGHRA and CDR2 is YSYEKL in the germline V gene.

CDR3 bases: TGCGCCAGCAGCCAAGGTGGGAGCTCTGGAAACACCATATATTTT. Amino acid sequence: CASSQGGSSGNTIYF. The chain employs TRBV4-1 and TRBJ1-3; no definite D call. CDR1 and CDR2 (germline): MGHRA, YSYEKL. With 1 base removed from V and 0 bases from J, the gap between germline ends came to 7 bases. The CDR3 has 15 residues.

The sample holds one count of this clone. In DNA form, the CDR3 reads TGTGCCAGCAGTCACGGAGGCGGCGACGGCCTGTACGAGCAGTACTTC. Protein sequence: CASSHGGGDGLYEQYF. The V call is TRBV6-6, the J call TRBJ2-7; possibly TRBD2 for D (5 bases). Germline CDR1 MNHNY, CDR2 SVGAGI (reference sequence). CDR3 size: 16 residues. Trimming left V 5 bases short and J 4 bases short, with 21 bases between.

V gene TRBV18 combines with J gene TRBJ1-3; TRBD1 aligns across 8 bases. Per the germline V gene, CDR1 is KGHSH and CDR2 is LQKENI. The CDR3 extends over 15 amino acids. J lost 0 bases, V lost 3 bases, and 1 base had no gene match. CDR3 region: CASSPDRVSGNTIYF. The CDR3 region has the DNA TGTGCCAGCTCACCGGACAGGGTCTCTGGAAACACCATATATTTT.

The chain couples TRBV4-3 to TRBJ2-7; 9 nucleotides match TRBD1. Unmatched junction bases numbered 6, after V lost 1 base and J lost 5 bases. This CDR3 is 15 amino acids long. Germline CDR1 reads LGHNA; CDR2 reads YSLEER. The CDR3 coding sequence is TGCGCCAGCAGCCAAGGTGGGACAGGGCTCGACGAGCAGTACTTC. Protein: CASSQGGTGLDEQYF.

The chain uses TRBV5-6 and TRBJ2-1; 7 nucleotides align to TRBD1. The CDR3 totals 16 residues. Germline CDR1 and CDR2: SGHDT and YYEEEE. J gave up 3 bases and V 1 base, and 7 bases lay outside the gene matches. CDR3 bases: TGTGCCAGCAGCTTGTTAGTGACAGGGTACTACAATGAGCAGTTCTTC. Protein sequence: CASSLLVTGYYNEQFF.